This TCR beta chain was found in a study of radiation and T cells in renal cell carcinoma. TCRdb's copy holds only in-frame clones and misses some; the assay was immunoSEQ multiplex PCR. This sample has roughly 120,000 clones; around 83% occur once, and the top ten carry approximately 3%. The time point was: baseline pretreatment blood. Stated treatment: 15 Gy SBRT to primary tumor, nephrectomy 4 weeks later. Clear cell pathology was present in this patient's renal cell carcinoma. The germline CDR1 and CDR2 sequences are MDHEN and SYDVKM. The CDR3 extends over 16 amino acids. V was clipped by 4 bases and J by 5 bases, with 20 bases between them. Study conclusions and caveats: From baseline, blood top tumor clonotypes peaked at 2 weeks post-radiation. Baseline intratumoral clonotype presence is unknown without pretreatment biopsies.

With respect to this clone: Its target is not known.

The sample consisted of blood, taken from a patient whose treatment included radiotherapy and nephrectomy. The sequence was collected from a woman aged 55-69 years with renal cell carcinoma. The chain couples TRBV28 to TRBJ1-1; D not certain. In DNA, the CDR3 is TGTGCCAGCAGTTCCCCCCCTGGCGGAGGATATACTGAAGCTTTCTTT. Protein product: CASSSPPGGGYTEAFF.